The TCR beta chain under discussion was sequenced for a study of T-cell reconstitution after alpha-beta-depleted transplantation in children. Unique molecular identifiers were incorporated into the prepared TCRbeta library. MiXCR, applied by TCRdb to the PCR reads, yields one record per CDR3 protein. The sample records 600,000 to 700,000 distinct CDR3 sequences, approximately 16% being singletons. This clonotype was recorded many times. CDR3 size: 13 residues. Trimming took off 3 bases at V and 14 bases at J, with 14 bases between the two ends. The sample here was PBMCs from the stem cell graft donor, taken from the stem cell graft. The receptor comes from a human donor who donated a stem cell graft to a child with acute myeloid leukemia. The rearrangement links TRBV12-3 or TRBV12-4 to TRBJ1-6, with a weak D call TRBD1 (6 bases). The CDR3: CASSLQGYVTLHF. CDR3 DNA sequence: TGTGCCAGCAGTTTGCAGGGGTACGTCACCCTCCACTTT.